The 15 T cell receptor beta chains below were found in one sample sequenced in a study of beta chain features in type 1 diabetes. Study-wide results and limits: In all four CD4+ subsets, TCRB CDR3 length was significantly, moderately reduced in type 1 diabetes.

As every portion of the isolated RNA was reverse transcribed, the sequencing read expressed TCRB transcripts. TCRdb keeps only in-frame clones here, not all; method: immunoSEQ multiplex PCR. The table lists 230,000 or so clones, 16% of them singletons. These receptors lack a known antigen. What was sequenced was naive CD4+ T cells from blood. These receptor sequences come from a man younger than 40 with type 1 diabetes.

This sequence joins TRBV25-1 and TRBJ2-1, with D maybe TRBD2 (6 bases). The V end lost 6 bases, the J end lost 0 bases, and 6 bases lay between the germline ends. CDR1 and CDR2 (germline): MGHDK, SYGVNS. The CDR3 contains 13 residues. CDR3 sequence reads: CASRDYSYNEQFF. CDR3 nucleotide sequence: TGTGCCAGCAGGGACTACTCCTACAATGAGCAGTTCTTC. The full variable domain, completed using reference TRBV25-1 and TRBJ2-1, is EADIYQTPRYLVIGTGKKITLECSQTMGHDKMYWYQQDPGMELHLIHYSYGVNSTEKGDLSSESTVSRIRTEHFPLTLESARPSHTSQYLCASRDYSYNEQFFGPGTRLTVL.

This clone was seen a handful of times. The chain has TRBV18 and TRBJ2-6, with 7 bases lining up with TRBD1. The CDR3 consists of 17 residues. Germline lookup yields CDR1 KGHSH and CDR2 LQKENI. The V gene end was trimmed by 3 bases and the J gene end by 2 bases; junction bases not matched to a gene: 7. CDR3 in amino acids: CASSPPHRGAGANVLTF. For the CDR3, the DNA is TGTGCCAGCTCACCCCCGCACAGGGGCGCTGGGGCCAACGTCCTGACTTTC. The variable domain in full, with the rest retrieved from reference TRBV18 and TRBJ2-6, is NAGVMQNPRHLVRRRGQEARLRCSPMKGHSHVYWYRQLPEEGLKFMVYLQKENIIDESGMPKERFSAEFPKEGPSILRIQQVVRGDSAAYFCASSPPHRGAGANVLTFGAGSRLTVL.

This clone was detected a few times. The chain has TRBV28 and TRBJ2-1, with D tentatively TRBD2 (5 bases). Trimming removed 4 bases from V and 0 bases from J, with 19 bases in between. The CDR3 loop spans 18 amino acids. Looked up from germline, CDR1 is MDHEN and CDR2 is SYDVKM. In DNA form, the CDR3 reads TGTGCCAGCAGTTCCCCGCGGAGCGATGGGAGCTCCTACAATGAGCAGTTCTTC. Its translation is CASSSPRSDGSSYNEQFF.

This clone was found a few times. The chain carries TRBV19 and TRBJ2-1, with D maybe TRBD1 (5 bases). Germline CDR1 and CDR2: LNHDA and SQIVND (reference sequence). Between the trimmed V and J ends, which lost 3 bases and 0 bases, there was a span of 18 bases. CDR3 length equals 18 residues. In nucleotides, the CDR3 is TGTGCCAGTAGTATTGGCCAGGGATACGGAAACTCCTACAATGAGCAGTTCTTC. Its protein product is CASSIGQGYGNSYNEQFF.

The table lists this clone with a few counts. J is TRBJ1-1 and V is TRBV28; D perhaps matches TRBD1 (5 bases). Trimming removed 5 bases from V and 3 bases from J, with 13 bases in between. The length of the CDR3 is 14 residues. Germline assignment: CDR1 MDHEN and CDR2 SYDVKM. For the CDR3, the DNA is TGTGCCAGCAGTCCCGGGGCAGGGTACACTGAAGCTTTCTTT. As protein: CASSPGAGYTEAFF.

The J gene is TRBJ1-4, the V gene TRBV29-1, with 8 bases matching TRBD1. Germline assignment: CDR1 SQVTM and CDR2 ANQGSEA. The CDR3 totals 13 residues. With V trimmed by 7 bases and J by 7 bases, 8 bases remained unmatched. The CDR3 DNA reads TGCAGCGCCCGGACAGGGTTCGGTGAAAAACTGTTTTTT. Encoded protein: CSARTGFGEKLFF.

The chain uses TRBV30 and TRBJ2-1; 10 positions agree with TRBD2. CDR1 GTSNPN and CDR2 SVGIG come from the germline V gene (reference sequence). V lost 7 bases, J lost 5 bases, and 14 bases stayed unmatched. There are 16 residues in the CDR3. The CDR3 nucleotides read TGTGCCTCAACAAAATCTAGCGGGAGTGTCAACAATGAGCAGTTCTTC. It encodes CASTKSSGSVNNEQFF.

Worth noting for this clone: The sample holds other DNA sequences that translate to the same CDR3. This chain uses TRBV29-1 with TRBJ2-7, with D tentatively TRBD1 or TRBD2 (5 bases each). The CDR3 spans 12 residues. Germline V lookup: CDR1 SQVTM, CDR2 ANQGSEA. V was pared by 6 bases and J by 1 base, with 10 bases between. Here the CDR3 reads CSVGTGSYEQYF. Written as DNA, the CDR3 is TGCAGCGTGGGGACGGGATCCTACGAGCAGTACTTC.

The chain is built from TRBV30 and TRBJ2-1; D gene ambiguous. The germline V gene encodes CDR1 GTSNPN and CDR2 SVGIG (reference sequence). There are 11 residues in the CDR3. V lost 2 bases, J lost 10 bases, and 9 bases lay in between. CDR3 loop: CAWSTAAEQFF. In DNA, the CDR3 is TGTGCCTGGAGTACAGCTGCGGAGCAGTTCTTC. Drawing the rest from reference TRBV30 and TRBJ2-1, the complete variable domain is SQTIHQWPATLVQPVGSPLSLECTVEGTSNPNLYWYRQAAGRGLQLLFYSVGIGQISSEVPQNLSASRPQDRQFILSSKKLLLSDSGFYLCAWSTAAEQFFGPGTRLTVL.

V and J are TRBV10-3 and TRBJ2-6; TRBD1 matches at 7 bases. The CDR3 is 15 amino acids. Trimming cost V 6 bases and J 2 bases; bases outside gene matches: 4. Germline lookup yields CDR1 ENHRY and CDR2 SYGVKD. The CDR3 is CAIREGAPGANVLTF. CDR3 in DNA: TGTGCCATCAGAGAGGGGGCACCTGGGGCCAACGTCCTGACTTTC.

This clone appeared a few times. This CDR3 is also generated by other DNA sequences in the sample. This chain connects TRBV7-2 to TRBJ2-4, with no clear D. CDR3 length: 15 residues. Germline loops: CDR1 SGHTA, CDR2 FQGNSA. The V end lost 1 base, the J end lost 0 bases, and 7 bases lay between the germline ends. In DNA form, the CDR3 reads TGTGCCAGCAGCTTAGGGGCGTTAGCCAAAAACATTCAGTACTTC. It encodes CASSLGALAKNIQYF. Complete variable domain (other parts from reference TRBV7-2 and TRBJ2-4): GAGVSQSPSNKVTEKGKDVELRCDPISGHTALYWYRQSLGQGLEFLIYFQGNSAPDKSGLPSDRFSAERTGGSVSTLTIQRTQQEDSAVYLCASSLGALAKNIQYFGAGTRLSVL.

This clone was seen a handful of times. The CDR3 region is CAWKRTAYQETQYF. CDR3 nucleotides: TGTGCCTGGAAGCGGACAGCGTACCAAGAGACCCAGTACTTC. The rearrangement joins TRBV30 to TRBJ2-5; tentatively, D is TRBD1 (6 bases). Germline assignment: CDR1 GTSNPN and CDR2 SVGIG (reference sequence). The V and J ends lost 4 bases and 0 bases respectively, with 12 bases between them. This CDR3 is built from 14 residues.

A remark on this clone: The same CDR3 arises from other DNA sequences in this sample as well. This sequence joins TRBV9 and TRBJ2-1; D possibly corresponds to TRBD1 (5 bases). The CDR3 extends over 13 amino acids. Germline V gene sequence: CDR1 SGDLS, CDR2 YYNGEE. V lost 0 bases, J lost 5 bases, and 6 bases lay in between. The CDR3 region has the DNA TGTGCCAGCAGCGTAGGGGGCGACAATGAGCAGTTCTTC. Amino acid sequence: CASSVGGDNEQFF.

Only a few counts were recorded for this clone. The rearrangement joins TRBV7-8 to TRBJ2-1; 7 nucleotides line up with TRBD1. The CDR3 length is 13 residues. V lost 5 bases to trimming and J lost 7 bases; unmatched junction nucleotides: 5. Per the germline V gene, CDR1 is SGHVS and CDR2 is FQNEAQ. The CDR3 sequence: CASSRNRGNEQFF. The CDR3 DNA reads as TGTGCCAGCAGCCGAAACAGGGGAAATGAGCAGTTCTTC. Filled out from reference TRBV7-8 and TRBJ2-1, the complete variable domain reads GAGVSQSPRYKVAKRGQDVALRCDPISGHVSLFWYQQALGQGPEFLTYFQNEAQLDKSGLPSDRFFAERPEGSVSTLKIQRTQQEDSAVYLCASSRNRGNEQFFGPGTRLTVL.

This clone was seen once. The J gene is TRBJ2-5, the V gene TRBV7-6, with D possibly TRBD1 on 5 matching bases. V lost 5 bases, J lost 7 bases, and 14 bases lay in between. The CDR3 sequence is 13 residues long. The germline V gene encodes CDR1 SGHVS and CDR2 FNYEAQ. CDR3 residues: CASSQQTDATQYF. The CDR3 DNA reads as TGTGCCAGCAGCCAACAGACAGATGCGACCCAGTACTTC.